The entry below gives a single T cell receptor (beta chain) sequence along with its context. This receptor's antigen is unknown. No much larger clonotype is one base removed from it; base qualities were not supplied. This specimen comes from a study of T cells in localized non-small cell lung cancer (dated by TCRdb to 2018 to 2020). Regarding the complete study: The study examined T cell repertoires in approximately 240 patients with early-stage NSCLC and compared tumors with uninvolved tumor-adjacent lungs. The cohort was made up of around 220 treatment-naive NSCLC patients whose localized lung tumors had been resected. NSCLC patients had a mean age of roughly 66 years, and around 140 were male and over 85 female.

At diagnosis, tumor, uninvolved tumor-adjacent lung and peripheral blood were collected and then preserved as a mix of FFPE and fresh-frozen material. For TCR repertoire profiling, blood samples were analyzed in the form of peripheral blood mononuclear cells. General study outcomes and caveats: Because multi-region sequencing of the tumors was not done, intratumor heterogeneity could not be ruled out. Because of the exploratory design, TCR variables were selected using unadjusted p-values without false-discovery rate correction. Longer overall survival was associated with higher blood T cell density, whereas shorter survival was associated with higher adjacent-lung clonality. Uninvolved tumor-adjacent lung showed the highest T cell clonality, higher than tumor, which suggests more focused antigenic responses in the adjacent lung. Of the top 100 tumor clones, a median of roughly 56 were detected in paired uninvolved adjacent lung; around 27 were also among that lung's top 100.

CDR1 and CDR2, looked up from the germline V gene, are SGHRS and YFSETQ. The junction shows trimming of 0 bases on V and 11 bases on J, and the gene matches do not reach 2 bases of it. From cysteine to phenylalanine, the CDR3 is 13 amino acids long. The CDR3 DNA has 39 bases and is translated from base 1. TCR beta CDR3 regions were sequenced from DNA using the immunoSEQ Assay. On the authors' methods: T cell density was computed as TCR beta template counts normalized to usable DNA estimated by amplifying housekeeping genes. Using the preseqR package, richness was estimated by extrapolating to 120,000 templates for tissue samples and 400,000 templates for PBMC samples. Clonality was defined by subtracting Pielou's evenness from one. Tissue-enriched TCRs were identified through differential abundance testing performed on productive amino-acid clonotypes, with a minimum total count of 5 and an alpha of 0.1. The Jaccard Index and the Morisita Overlap Index were used to quantify repertoire overlap between compartments. GLIPH grouped TCR beta CDR3s together with public tetramer-defined viral CDR3s, and a viral motif had to include at least three viral sequences and also show V-gene enrichment. Drawn from immuneACCESS, this table holds only the in-frame rearrangements with V and J called that TCRdb kept. Clones are partly lost; checked studies trace under half to an unresolved V gene and leave the rest unexplained. The V and J calls and clone size are taken from that table; D and trimming were inferred from the DNA. Within this sample are around 50,000 clones, with about nine tenths of them counted one time only. The top ten constitute 15% to 20% of the sample.

This sample comprised peripheral blood, obtained before any cancer treatment. This chain is built from TRBV5-1 and TRBJ1-1, with 12 central nucleotides matching TRBD1. The sequence was obtained from a male donor older than 55 with stage III squamous cell lung carcinoma. Here is the DNA: TGCGCCAGCAGCTTGGTGGGACAGGGGGCGGCTTTCTTT. It encodes CASSLVGQGAAFF. Where the CDR3 stops, the reference TRBV5-1 and TRBJ1-1 genes take over; the full variable domain is KAGVTQTPRYLIKTRGQQVTLSCSPISGHRSVSWYQQTPGQGLQFLFEYFSETQRNKGNFPGRFSGRQFSNSRSEMNVSTLELGDSALYLCASSLVGQGAAFFGQGTRLTVV.